Each of the 21 T cell receptor beta chains below was sequenced from the same sample in a study of post-analysis software for immune sequencing data. Study observations and caveats: TRBV segments more frequent in patients than in controls numbered roughly 5 and included TRBV5-6, TRBV5-1 and TRBV20-1.

These receptors lack a known antigen. Unique molecular identifiers were built into the TCR beta cDNA libraries. TCRdb redid the calling of the PCR reads with MiXCR, one entry per CDR3 protein. The repertoire holds 740,000 or so distinct CDR3 sequences, with around 53% as singletons. The specimen sequenced was blood. The receptors were gathered from a girl between 5 and 17 years old with multiple sclerosis.

The chain uses TRBV29-1 and TRBJ2-5, with D perhaps TRBD2 (5 bases). Trimming stripped 4 bases from V and 5 bases from J, with 8 bases between. Germline CDR1 and CDR2: SQVTM and ANQGSEA. The CDR3 runs to 11 residues. CDR3 DNA: TGCAGCGTTGGAGGGCTCGAGACCCAGTACTTC. Translated: CSVGGLETQYF.

In DNA form, the CDR3 reads TGTGCCAGCAAATCGGACGGTGGGGGTCGGCGAGAGACCCAGTACTTC. It codes for CASKSDGGGRRETQYF. The chain combines TRBV9 with TRBJ2-7; D possibly uses TRBD1 or TRBD2 (5 bases each). The J call may be mistaken, given a closer DNA end match to TRBJ2-5. Germline CDR1 and CDR2: SGDLS and YYNGEE. CDR3 length equals 16 residues.

The chain links TRBV12-3 or TRBV12-4 to TRBJ2-1, with D hard to call. Trimming cost V 6 bases and J 5 bases, with 17 bases left between them. CDR3 length: 15 amino acids. CDR3 DNA sequence: TGTGCCAGCAGCTTGGGTGTTCTTGACGACAATGAGCAGTTCTTC. Amino acid sequence: CASSLGVLDDNEQFF.

The chain combines TRBV20-1 with TRBJ2-7; 7 bases line up with TRBD2. Germline CDR1 is DFQATT and CDR2 is SNEGSKA (reference sequence). This CDR3 has 19 amino acids. With V trimmed by 1 base and J by 0 bases, 18 bases remained unmatched. The DNA for the CDR3 is TGCAGTGCTAGAGTGGCCCCGAGGCTAGCGGAGCAGGCCTCCTACGAGCAGTACTTC. This sequence encodes CSARVAPRLAEQASYEQYF.

The gene calls are TRBV4-1 and TRBJ2-5; D is possibly TRBD1 or TRBD2 (5 bases each). Trimming stripped 0 bases from V and 5 bases from J, with 13 bases between. In germline, CDR1 is MGHRA, CDR2 YSYEKL. This CDR3 has 15 amino acids. CDR3 amino acids: CASSQDPGTGETQYF. The CDR3 DNA reads TGCGCCAGCAGCCAAGATCCGGGGACGGGGGAGACCCAGTACTTC.

V and J are TRBV6-4 and TRBJ2-3; D tentatively reads TRBD1 or TRBD2 (5 bases each). Trimming pared 3 bases from V and 1 base from J, leaving 14 bases between. The V gene's germline CDR1 is MRHNA and CDR2 SNTAGT. The CDR3 is 16 residues long. CDR3 region: CASSEVGGIGTDTQYF. The CDR3 DNA reads TGTGCCAGCAGTGAGGTTGGGGGTATCGGCACAGATACGCAGTATTTT.

V gene TRBV29-1 combines with J gene TRBJ2-6, with D perhaps matching TRBD1 (6 bases). This CDR3 comprises 15 residues. Germline V CDR1 and CDR2: SQVTM, ANQGSEA. V dropped 3 bases and J dropped 4 bases, with 13 bases sitting between them. The CDR3 spells CSVEGAGSGANVLTF. DNA of the CDR3: TGCAGCGTTGAGGGGGCAGGGTCCGGGGCCAACGTCCTGACTTTC.

This rearrangement joins TRBV12-3 or TRBV12-4 to TRBJ2-7; D possibly uses TRBD1 or TRBD2 (5 bases each). V was clipped by 5 bases and J by 6 bases, with 14 bases between them. The CDR3 sequence is 13 residues long. In DNA form, the CDR3 reads TGTGCCAGCAGTCCTCGGGACGGCGGCGAGCAGTACTTC. Protein: CASSPRDGGEQYF.

J is TRBJ1-2 and V is TRBV29-1; no clear D. The CDR3 extends over 14 amino acids. Germline CDR1 SQVTM, CDR2 ANQGSEA. V was pared by 8 bases and J by 1 base, with 17 bases between. The CDR3 DNA reads TGCAGCTTTAAGGCGGGCACTCGTAACTATGGCTACACCTTC. Translated, it gives CSFKAGTRNYGYTF.

The chain couples TRBV12-3 or TRBV12-4 to TRBJ2-3; D tentatively fits TRBD1 or TRBD2 (5 bases each). V was trimmed by 6 bases and J by 5 bases, leaving 15 bases between them. CDR3 length: 14 residues. The CDR3 nucleotides read TGTGCCAGCAGGTTCCGGGGCCGCGGAGATACGCAGTATTTT. Its protein product is CASRFRGRGDTQYF.

This chain links TRBV6-5 with TRBJ2-7; possibly TRBD2 for D (5 bases). Deletions cut 2 bases from V and 8 bases from J, with 16 bases between. Germline V lookup: CDR1 MNHEY, CDR2 SVGAGI. The CDR3 has 14 amino acids. CDR3: CASSYTTLANQQYF. Written as DNA, the CDR3 is TGTGCCAGCAGTTACACTACCCTAGCTAACCAGCAGTACTTC.

The chain recombines TRBV12-3 or TRBV12-4 with TRBJ1-2, with D hard to call. V was shortened by 3 bases and J by 6 bases, with 11 bases between the two germline ends. This CDR3 has 13 residues. The CDR3 DNA reads as TGTGCCAGCAGTTTGCGGGAGCTCAATGGCTACACCTTC. As protein: CASSLRELNGYTF.

J is TRBJ2-7 and V is TRBV2; TRBD2 might be the D (5 bases). The end of the DNA fits TRBJ2-4 better, so the J call may be wrong. Germline CDR1 is SNHLY and CDR2 is FYNNEI. The CDR3 has 16 residues. CDR3 coding DNA: TGTGCCAGCAGTGGGACGGGCCGGGCGGGCCGGGACATTCAGTACTTC. Encoded protein: CASSGTGRAGRDIQYF.

This clonotype turned up a few times. This rearrangement joins TRBV20-1 to TRBJ2-1; D may be TRBD2 (6 bases). V gave up 3 bases and J gave up 1 base, with 16 bases separating them. The CDR3 length is 16 residues. Looked up from germline, CDR1 is DFQATT and CDR2 is SNEGSKA (reference sequence). As DNA, the CDR3 is TGCAGTGCTAGGGACTCGGGGCGGGATTCCTACAATGAGCAGTTCTTC. The encoded protein is CSARDSGRDSYNEQFF.

DNA for the CDR3: TGTGCCAGCAGTTGGGCCGGGACAGGGGGTAAGCGCGAGCAGTACTTC. Translation gives CASSWAGTGGKREQYF. The chain recombines TRBV27 with TRBJ2-5; 11 bases map to TRBD1. The J call is uncertain, as TRBJ2-7 better fits the DNA end. Germline V gene sequence: CDR1 MNHEY, CDR2 SMNVEV (reference sequence). The CDR3 runs to 16 residues.

The gene calls are TRBV11-2 and TRBJ1-4, with D unclear. The CDR3 contains 15 residues. The germline gives CDR1 SGHAT, CDR2 FQNNGV. V was pared by 5 bases and J by 7 bases, with 17 bases between. CDR3 sequence reads: CASSREGGFGEKLFF. CDR3 DNA: TGTGCCAGCAGCCGAGAGGGTGGGTTTGGTGAAAAACTGTTTTTT.

V and J are TRBV29-1 and TRBJ2-7; perhaps TRBD1 as D (5 bases). CDR3 size: 15 residues. The V gene's germline CDR1 is SQVTM and CDR2 ANQGSEA. V was trimmed by 4 bases and J by 3 bases, leaving 19 bases between them. The DNA of the CDR3 is TGCAGCGTTGCGGTCAGGGTAAAGATTGGCTACGAGCAGTACTTC. It encodes CSVAVRVKIGYEQYF.

DNA of the CDR3: TGCAGCGTTGAGCCGGGACAGACCTTATTTGATGGCTACACCTTC. Its protein is CSVEPGQTLFDGYTF. The genes are TRBV29-1 and TRBJ1-2; TRBD1 matches at 7 bases. V shed 3 bases, J shed 6 bases, and the junction held 13 bases outside the gene matches. Per the germline V gene, CDR1 is SQVTM and CDR2 is ANQGSEA. The CDR3 sequence is 15 residues long.

The chain links TRBV20-1 to TRBJ2-1, with 9 bases fitting TRBD1. J lost 11 bases, V lost 4 bases, and 15 bases had no gene match. The germline CDR1 and CDR2 sequences are DFQATT and SNEGSKA (reference sequence). The CDR3 length is 15 residues. The CDR3 region is CSATDDRGASVKQFF. The CDR3, as DNA: TGCAGTGCTACAGACGACAGGGGGGCTTCGGTTAAGCAGTTCTTC.

The chain combines TRBV5-6 with TRBJ2-5; D call uncertain. The DNA end lines up better with TRBJ2-7; the J call may be wrong. The CDR3 loop spans 13 amino acids. Per germline, CDR1 SGHDT and CDR2 YYEEEE. This CDR3 reads CASSLGFNYEQYF. The DNA for the CDR3 is TGTGCCAGCAGCTTGGGCTTTAACTACGAGCAGTACTTC.

This clonotype was found many times. The chain carries TRBV7-2 and TRBJ2-5; the match to TRBD1 covers 8 bases. Germline CDR1 reads SGHTA; CDR2 reads FQGNSA. V trimming: 6 bases; J trimming: 4 bases; junction bases outside the gene matches: 7. The CDR3 consists of 14 residues. CDR3 sequence (DNA): TGTGCCAGCAGTTCTCAGGGGGCGGGAGAGACCCAGTACTTC. This encodes CASSSQGAGETQYF.